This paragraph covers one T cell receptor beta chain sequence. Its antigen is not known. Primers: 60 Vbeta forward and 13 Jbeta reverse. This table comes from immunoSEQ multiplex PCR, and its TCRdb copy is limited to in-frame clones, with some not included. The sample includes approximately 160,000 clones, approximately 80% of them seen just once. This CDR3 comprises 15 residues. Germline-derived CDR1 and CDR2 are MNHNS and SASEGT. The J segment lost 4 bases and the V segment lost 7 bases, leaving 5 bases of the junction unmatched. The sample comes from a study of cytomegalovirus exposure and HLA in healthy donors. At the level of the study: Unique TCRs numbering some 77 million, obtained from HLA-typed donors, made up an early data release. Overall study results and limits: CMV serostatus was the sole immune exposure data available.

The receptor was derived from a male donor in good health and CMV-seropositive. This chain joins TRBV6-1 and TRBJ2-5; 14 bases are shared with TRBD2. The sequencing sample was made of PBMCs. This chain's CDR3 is CASTSTSGGAETQYF. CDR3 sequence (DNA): TGTGCCAGCACTTCGACTAGCGGGGGGGCAGAGACCCAGTACTTC.